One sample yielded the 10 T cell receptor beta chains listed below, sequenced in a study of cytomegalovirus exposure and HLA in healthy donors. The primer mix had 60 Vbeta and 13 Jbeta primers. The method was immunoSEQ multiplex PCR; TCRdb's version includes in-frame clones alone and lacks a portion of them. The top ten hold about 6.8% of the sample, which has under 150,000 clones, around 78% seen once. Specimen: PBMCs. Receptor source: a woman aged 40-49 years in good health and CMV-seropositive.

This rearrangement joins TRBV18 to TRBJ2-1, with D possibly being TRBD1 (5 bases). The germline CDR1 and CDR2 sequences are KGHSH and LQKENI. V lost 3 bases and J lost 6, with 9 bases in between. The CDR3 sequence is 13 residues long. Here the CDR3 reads CASSPGPPNEQFF. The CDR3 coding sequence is TGTGCCAGCTCACCGGGGCCGCCCAATGAGCAGTTCTTC.

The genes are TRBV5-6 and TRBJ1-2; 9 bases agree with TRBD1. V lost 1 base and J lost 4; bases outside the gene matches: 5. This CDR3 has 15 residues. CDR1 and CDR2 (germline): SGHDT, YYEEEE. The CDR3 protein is CASSLWDRDAYGYTF. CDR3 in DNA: TGTGCCAGCAGCTTGTGGGACAGGGATGCCTATGGCTACACCTTC.

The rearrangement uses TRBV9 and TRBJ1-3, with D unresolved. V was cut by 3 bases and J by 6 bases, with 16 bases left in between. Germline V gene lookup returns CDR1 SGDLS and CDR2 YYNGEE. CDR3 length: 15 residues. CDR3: CASSAMERGENTIYF. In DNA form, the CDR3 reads TGTGCCAGCAGCGCCATGGAGCGAGGAGAAAACACCATATATTTT.

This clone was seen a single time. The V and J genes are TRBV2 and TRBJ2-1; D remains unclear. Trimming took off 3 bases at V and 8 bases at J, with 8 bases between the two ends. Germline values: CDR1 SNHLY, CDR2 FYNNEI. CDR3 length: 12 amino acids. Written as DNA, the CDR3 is TGTGCCAGCAGTGATGGCGACTATGAGCAGTTCTTC. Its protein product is CASSDGDYEQFF.

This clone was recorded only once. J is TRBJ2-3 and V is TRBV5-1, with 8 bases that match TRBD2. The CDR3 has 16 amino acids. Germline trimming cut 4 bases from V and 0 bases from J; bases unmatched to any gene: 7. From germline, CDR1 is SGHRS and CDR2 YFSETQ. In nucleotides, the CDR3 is TGCGCCAGCAGCAGGTTAGCGGGGACTAGCACAGATACGCAGTATTTT. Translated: CASSRLAGTSTDTQYF.

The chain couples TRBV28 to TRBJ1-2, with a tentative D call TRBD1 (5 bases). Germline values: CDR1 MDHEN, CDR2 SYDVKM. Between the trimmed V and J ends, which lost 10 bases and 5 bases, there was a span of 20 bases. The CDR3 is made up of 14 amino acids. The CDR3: CATQKAWGSYGYTF. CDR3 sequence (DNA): TGTGCCACTCAAAAAGCGTGGGGCTCTTATGGCTACACCTTC.

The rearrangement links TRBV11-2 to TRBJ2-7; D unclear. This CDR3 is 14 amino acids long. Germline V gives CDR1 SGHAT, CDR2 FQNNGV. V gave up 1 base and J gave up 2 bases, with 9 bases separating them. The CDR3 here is CASSLGGRPYEQYF. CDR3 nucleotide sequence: TGTGCCAGCAGCTTAGGAGGTAGGCCCTACGAGCAGTACTTC.

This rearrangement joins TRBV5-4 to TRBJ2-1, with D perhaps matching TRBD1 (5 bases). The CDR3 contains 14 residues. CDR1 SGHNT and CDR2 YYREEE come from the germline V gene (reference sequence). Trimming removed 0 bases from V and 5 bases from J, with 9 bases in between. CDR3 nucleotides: TGTGCCAGCAGCTTGGTAGCAGGGAACAATGAGCAGTTCTTC. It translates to CASSLVAGNNEQFF.

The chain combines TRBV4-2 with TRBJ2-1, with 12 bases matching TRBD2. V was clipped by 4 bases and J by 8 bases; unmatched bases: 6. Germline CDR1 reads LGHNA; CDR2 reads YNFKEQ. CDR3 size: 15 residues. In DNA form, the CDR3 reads TGTGCCAGCAGCCGAGGACTAGCGGGGAGGTATGAGCAGTTCTTC. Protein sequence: CASSRGLAGRYEQFF.

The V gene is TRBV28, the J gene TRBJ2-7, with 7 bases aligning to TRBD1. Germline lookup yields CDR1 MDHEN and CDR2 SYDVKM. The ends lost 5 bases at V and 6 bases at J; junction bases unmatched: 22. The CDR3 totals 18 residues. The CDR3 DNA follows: TGTGCCAGCAGTATCGGGACAGTGAGACCCACCAAGACGCGCGAGCAGTACTTC. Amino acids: CASSIGTVRPTKTREQYF.